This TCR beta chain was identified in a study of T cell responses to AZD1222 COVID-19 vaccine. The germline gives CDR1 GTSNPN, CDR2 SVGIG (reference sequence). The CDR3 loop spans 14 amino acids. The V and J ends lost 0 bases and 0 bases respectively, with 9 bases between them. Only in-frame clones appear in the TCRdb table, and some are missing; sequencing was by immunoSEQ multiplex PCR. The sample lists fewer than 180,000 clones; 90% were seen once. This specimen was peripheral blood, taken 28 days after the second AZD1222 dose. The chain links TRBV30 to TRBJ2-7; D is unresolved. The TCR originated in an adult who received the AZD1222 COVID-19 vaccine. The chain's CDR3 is CAWSVGPASYEQYF. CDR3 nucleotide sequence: TGTGCCTGGAGTGTAGGTCCAGCCTCCTACGAGCAGTACTTC.